The clone carrying this T cell receptor beta chain appeared many times. The data originate from a study of blood T cells in healthy people across ages. Combining a sample-barcoded 5' primer with a J-beta primer mix, a second PCR ran for 7 to 11 cycles. Each CDR3 protein gets one entry after TCRdb re-called the 5' RACE reads with MiXCR. The table includes 600,000 to 850,000 distinct CDR3 sequences, roughly 44% detected once. The germline V and J ends were trimmed by 1 base and 5 bases, with 5 bases remaining between them. CDR3 length equals 12 residues. The clonotype was recovered from a woman aged 55-69 years in good health. Sequences were obtained from blood. The rearrangement links TRBV12-3 or TRBV12-4 to TRBJ2-5; no firm D call. The CDR3 spells CASSLVVETQYF. The CDR3 region has the DNA TGTGCCAGCAGTTTAGTCGTTGAGACCCAGTACTTC.